These 19 T cell receptor beta chains share one sample of origin, sequenced in a study of response to subunit inactivated influenza vaccine. TCRdb processed the RT-PCR reads anew with MiXCR; each CDR3 protein has one entry. The sample has about 650,000 distinct CDR3 sequences; around 13% are singletons. The sample was PBMCs from blood, taken roughly 15 days before vaccination. These TCRs come from a man between 45 and 60 years old who received an inactivated influenza vaccine.

J is TRBJ2-2 and V is TRBV28; TRBD2 agrees at 8 bases. The CDR3 consists of 16 residues. From germline, CDR1 is MDHEN and CDR2 SYDVKM. V trimming: 9 bases; J trimming: 7 bases; junction bases outside the gene matches: 16. CDR3 DNA sequence: TGTGCCAGTCAGGGTGCGGGAGGCCGGAGTGGCGGGGAGCTGTTTTTT. It specifies CASQGAGGRSGGELFF.

The genes are TRBV28 and TRBJ2-7; a weak D match, TRBD1 (6 bases). The V end was cut by 4 bases, the J end by 3 bases, with 10 bases between. CDR1 is MDHEN and CDR2 is SYDVKM in the germline V gene. The CDR3 extends over 13 amino acids. The CDR3 DNA reads as TGTGCCAGCAGTTCAGGGGTTCTCTACGAGCAGTACTTC. The encoded protein is CASSSGVLYEQYF.

The chain is built from TRBV5-1 and TRBJ2-3, with no clear D. The CDR3 sequence is 13 residues long. Germline CDR1 reads SGHRS; CDR2 reads YFSETQ. V lost 1 base and J lost 5, with 8 bases in between. This CDR3 is CASSLSREDTQYF. For the CDR3, the DNA is TGCGCCAGCAGCTTGTCAAGGGAAGATACGCAGTATTTT. The variable domain in full, completed from reference TRBV5-1 and TRBJ2-3, reads KAGVTQTPRYLIKTRGQQVTLSCSPISGHRSVSWYQQTPGQGLQFLFEYFSETQRNKGNFPGRFSGRQFSNSRSEMNVSTLELGDSALYLCASSLSREDTQYFGPGTRLTVL.

This clonotype was detected only a few times. The rearrangement joins TRBV20-1 to TRBJ2-7; the match to TRBD1 covers 11 bases. Germline trimming cut 0 bases from V and 4 bases from J; bases unmatched to any gene: 14. This CDR3 spans 18 amino acids. The V gene's germline CDR1 is DFQATT and CDR2 SNEGSKA (reference sequence). CDR3 protein: CSARDLRSGQGGGYEQYF. Here the CDR3 DNA reads TGCAGTGCTAGAGATCTTCGTTCGGGACAGGGGGGAGGGTACGAGCAGTACTTC.

The chain couples TRBV4-1 to TRBJ1-5; D is possibly TRBD1 (5 bases). Trimming stripped 4 bases from V and 3 bases from J, with 13 bases between. Germline V gene data show CDR1 as MGHRA and CDR2 as YSYEKL. The CDR3 loop spans 15 amino acids. DNA of the CDR3: TGCGCCAGCAGCCCCCGGCTGGGGCTCAATCAGCCCCAGCATTTT. This sequence encodes CASSPRLGLNQPQHF.

This clonotype was recorded at least ten times. V is TRBV10-3 and J is TRBJ1-3; D is ambiguous. This CDR3 spans 13 amino acids. Per germline, CDR1 ENHRY and CDR2 SYGVKD. V was clipped by 0 bases and J by 5 bases, with 5 bases between them. The CDR3 DNA reads as TGTGCCATCAGTGAGTCCCCTCGAAACACCATATATTTT. Amino acids: CAISESPRNTIYF.

Comments on this clonotype: The junction shows a germline mismatch at one end, possibly a read error. The chain employs TRBV11-2 and TRBJ2-2, with 9 nucleotides matching TRBD2. CDR3 length: 18 amino acids. Germline-derived CDR1 and CDR2 are SGHAT and FQNNGV. CDR3 bases: TGTGCCAGCAGCCTCCGACCCCTAGCGGGGCCTAACACCGGGGAGCTGTATTTT. Translating it yields CASSLRPLAGPNTGELYF.

The V and J genes are TRBV4-1 and TRBJ2-7; D possibly corresponds to TRBD1 (5 bases). From germline, CDR1 is MGHRA and CDR2 YSYEKL. This CDR3 is 14 amino acids long. V was shortened by 8 bases and J by 3 bases, with 17 bases between the two germline ends. CDR3 bases: TGCGCCAGCCCTAAGTCGGACAAACTCTACGAGCAGTACTTC. Protein sequence: CASPKSDKLYEQYF.

The rearrangement uses TRBV3-1 and TRBJ2-1; the D gene is possibly TRBD2 (5 bases). This CDR3 spans 12 amino acids. The germline V and J ends were trimmed by 4 bases and 9 bases, with 10 bases remaining between them. Germline V gene sequence: CDR1 LGHDT, CDR2 YNNKEL (reference sequence). The CDR3 bases are TGTGCCAGCAGCCCCGGACTCCTTGAGCAGTTCTTC. It encodes CASSPGLLEQFF.

The rearrangement joins TRBV6-2 or TRBV6-3 to TRBJ2-5; 10 bases fit TRBD2. Trimming removed 6 bases from V and 6 bases from J; junction bases left unmatched: 13. The CDR3 has 16 residues. Germline V CDR1 and CDR2: MNHEY, SVGEGT. The CDR3 reads CASRGGLAEAQQTQYF. CDR3 sequence (DNA): TGTGCCAGCAGAGGAGGACTAGCGGAGGCGCAACAGACCCAGTACTTC.

The chain is built from TRBV20-1 and TRBJ1-6, with D uncertain. CDR1 is DFQATT, CDR2 SNEGSKA, per germline (reference sequence). CDR3 length: 13 amino acids. V was shortened by 5 bases and J by 5 bases, with 10 bases between the two germline ends. The CDR3: CSAGPAHNSPLHF. In DNA form, the CDR3 reads TGCAGTGCTGGTCCAGCTCATAATTCACCCCTCCACTTT.

The chain uses TRBV7-2 and TRBJ2-3; D not certain. With 5 bases removed from V and 1 base from J, the gap between germline ends came to 13 bases. This CDR3 contains 15 residues. Germline V lookup: CDR1 SGHTA, CDR2 FQGNSA. The CDR3 DNA reads as TGTGCCAGCAGCCGGACGACGCGAGGCACAGATACGCAGTATTTT. Residues: CASSRTTRGTDTQYF.

This clonotype was detected only a few times. The V gene is TRBV12-3 or TRBV12-4, the J gene TRBJ2-3; 7 bases are shared with TRBD1. V was clipped by 5 bases and J by 8 bases; unmatched bases: 10. The CDR3 contains 14 residues. Here the CDR3 reads CASSPDRASGTQYF. DNA for the CDR3: TGTGCCAGCAGTCCTGACAGGGCCTCAGGTACGCAGTATTTT.

This clonotype was found a few times. The J gene is TRBJ2-5, the V gene TRBV20-1; 7 bases are shared with TRBD2. This CDR3 comprises 13 residues. J lost 7 bases, V lost 6 bases, and 11 bases had no gene match. Looked up from germline, CDR1 is DFQATT and CDR2 is SNEGSKA (reference sequence). CDR3 protein: CSAQREGPGTQYF. CDR3 in DNA: TGCAGTGCCCAGAGGGAGGGTCCGGGGACCCAGTACTTC.

The CDR3 protein is CASSLPGTTGELFF. The CDR3 bases are TGTGCCAGCAGCTTGCCCGGGACCACCGGGGAGCTGTTTTTT. This chain uses TRBV7-2 with TRBJ2-2; D is tentatively TRBD1 or TRBD2 (5 bases each). The V and J ends lost 3 bases and 4 bases respectively, with 9 bases between them. This CDR3 has 14 residues. Germline V gene lookup returns CDR1 SGHTA and CDR2 FQGNSA.

A few counts support this clonotype. The V gene is TRBV2, the J gene TRBJ1-2; 8 nucleotides line up with TRBD1. The CDR3 has 13 residues. Trimming cost V 5 bases and J 6 bases; bases outside gene matches: 5. Germline V CDR1 and CDR2: SNHLY, FYNNEI. CDR3 loop: CASSSSGGNGYTF. DNA of the CDR3: TGTGCCAGCAGTTCCTCAGGGGGCAATGGCTACACCTTC.

This clonotype has just a few counts. The chain couples TRBV12-3 or TRBV12-4 to TRBJ2-2; TRBD1 is a possible D gene (5 bases). CDR3 length equals 15 residues. Trimming left V 6 bases short and J 6 bases short, with 17 bases between. The CDR3: CASSPSPGYPGELFF. The CDR3 DNA follows: TGTGCCAGCAGCCCCTCCCCAGGGTACCCCGGGGAGCTGTTTTTT.

The chain carries TRBV7-9 and TRBJ2-2; TRBD1 matches at 8 bases. The CDR3 length is 15 residues. CDR1 and CDR2 (germline): SEHNR, FQNEAQ (reference sequence). Losses at the gene ends were 4 bases for V and 7 bases for J; bases not matched to a gene: 8. CDR3 in DNA: TGTGCCAGCAGCTCTCCCGACAGGGGAGGCGGGGAGCTGTTTTTT. Protein product: CASSSPDRGGGELFF.

The chain links TRBV6-2 or TRBV6-3 to TRBJ2-1; D possibly matches TRBD1 or TRBD2 (6 bases each). Per germline, CDR1 MNHEY and CDR2 SVGEGT. This CDR3 comprises 16 residues. Trimming took off 2 bases at V and 8 bases at J, with 19 bases between the two ends. CDR3 sequence (DNA): TGTGCCAGCAGTTACATCCCGTTCGGGGGCAGCGATGAGCAGTTCTTC. Translating gives CASSYIPFGGSDEQFF.